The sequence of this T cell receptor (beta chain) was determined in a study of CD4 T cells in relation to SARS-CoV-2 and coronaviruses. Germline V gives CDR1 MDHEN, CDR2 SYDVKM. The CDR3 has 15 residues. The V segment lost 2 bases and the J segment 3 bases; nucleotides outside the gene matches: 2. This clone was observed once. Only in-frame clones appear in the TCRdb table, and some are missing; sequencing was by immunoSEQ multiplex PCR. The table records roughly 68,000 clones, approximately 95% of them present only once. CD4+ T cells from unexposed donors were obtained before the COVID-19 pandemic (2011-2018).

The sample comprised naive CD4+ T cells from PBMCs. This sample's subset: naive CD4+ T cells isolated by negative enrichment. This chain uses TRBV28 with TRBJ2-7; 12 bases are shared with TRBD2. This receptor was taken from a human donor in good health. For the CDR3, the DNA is TGTGCCAGCAGTTTACCGACTAGCGGGGGCTACGAGCAGTACTTC. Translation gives CASSLPTSGGYEQYF.